The rows below give T cell receptor beta chains drawn from one sample of a study of molecular identifiers for immune sequencing clone quantification. One entry per CDR3 protein results from TCRdb running MiXCR on the PCR reads. The sample carries about 640,000 distinct CDR3 sequences, roughly 21% recorded once. Sequencing was done on a sample of naive CD8+ T cells from blood, with Jurkat cell RNA spiked in. These receptors all stem from a human donor in good health. Some libraries in this study had Jurkat cell RNA spiked in. CDR3s include the opening cysteine and the closing phenylalanine or tryptophan. D genes are given only for firm matches. Some rows mark clone size as missing; the rest say once, few, many or name a class of expanded clone.

V gene	D gene	clone size	J gene	CDR3 DNA	CDR3 protein
TRBV6-2/TRBV6-3	.	many	TRBJ2-7	TGTGCCAGCGACCTTGGAGTCTCCTACGAGCAGTACTTC	CASDLGVSYEQYF
TRBV29-1	.	many	TRBJ1-1	TGCAGCGTTGAAGTAGGATTGAACACTGAAGCTTTCTTT	CSVEVGLNTEAFF
TRBV19	.	.	TRBJ1-1	TGTGCCAGTAACTCGGAGACAGGCACTGAAGCTTTCTTT	CASNSETGTEAFF
TRBV7-9	.	many	TRBJ2-3	TGTGCCAGCAGCTCCGACCGGGGGTATAGCACAGATACGCAGTATTTT	CASSSDRGYSTDTQYF
TRBV9	.	few	TRBJ2-2	TGTGCCAGCAACGTCGGGTTCACCGGGGAGCTGTTTTTT	CASNVGFTGELFF
TRBV19	TRBD2	many	TRBJ2-1	TGTGCCAGTAGTATAGGCGGGGGAGGATGGAATGAGCAGTTCTTC	CASSIGGGGWNEQFF
TRBV3-1	.	many	TRBJ2-7	TGTGCCAGCAGCCAAGCAGGACCCTACGAGCAGTACTTC	CASSQAGPYEQYF
TRBV11-2	.	few	TRBJ2-7	TGTGCCAGCAGCTTAGCGGTTTGGCGTCAGACCTACGAGCAGTACTTC	CASSLAVWRQTYEQYF
TRBV3-1	.	many	TRBJ2-2	TGTGCCAGCAGCCAAGGACAGCACCGCACCGGGGAGCTGTTTTTT	CASSQGQHRTGELFF
TRBV9	TRBD2	many	TRBJ2-3	TGTGCCAGCAGCGGGACCCTACTCTTTAGCGGGGGGGTCACAGATACGCAGTATTTT	CASSGTLLFSGGVTDTQYF
TRBV7-9	.	many	TRBJ1-1	TGTGCCAGCAGCTTAGAGCTCAGGACCAACACTGAAGCTTTCTTT	CASSLELRTNTEAFF
TRBV29-1	TRBD2	many	TRBJ2-2	TGCAGCGTTGGACCTAGCGGTCCGAACACCGGGGAGCTGTTTTTT	CSVGPSGPNTGELFF
TRBV19	.	.	TRBJ1-1	TGTGCCAGTAGTACGGCAGGGCAGAACACTGAAGCTTTCTTT	CASSTAGQNTEAFF
TRBV12-3/TRBV12-4	TRBD2	many	TRBJ2-3	TGTGCCAGCAGTTCATGGACTAGCGGGCTCGTAGATACGCAGTATTTT	CASSSWTSGLVDTQYF
TRBV7-9	.	many	TRBJ2-5	TGTGCCAGCAGTCCTAGTTCGAGCGGAAAAGAGACCCAGTACTTC	CASSPSSSGKETQYF
TRBV27	.	many	TRBJ1-5	TGTGCCAGCAGTTCGGTGCAAGAGGGAAATCAGCCCCAGCATTTT	CASSSVQEGNQPQHF
TRBV7-2	.	many	TRBJ1-1	TGTGCCAGCAGCTTAGGTTGGGGCGAGGGTCGGGGGACTGAAGCTTTCTTT	CASSLGWGEGRGTEAFF
TRBV20-1	.	many	TRBJ1-3	TGCAGTGCTAGAGATGAGAGGGACCCTGGAAACACCATATATTTT	CSARDERDPGNTIYF
TRBV6-2/TRBV6-3	.	many	TRBJ1-1	TGTGCCAGCAGTCTCACCAGGGCGGGGAGCACTGAAGCTTTCTTT	CASSLTRAGSTEAFF
TRBV29-1	.	many	TRBJ1-3	TGCAGCGTTGAAGATTACGGAAATTCTGGAAACACCATATATTTT	CSVEDYGNSGNTIYF
TRBV29-1	.	many	TRBJ1-1	TGCAGCGTAGGGGTATGGAACACTGAAGCTTTCTTT	CSVGVWNTEAFF
TRBV20-1	TRBD2	.	TRBJ2-7	TGCAACCAAGGACTAGCGGGAAGTTACGAGCAGTACTTC	CNQGLAGSYEQYF
TRBV9	.	.	TRBJ2-3	TGTGCCAGCGGCCCCGAGGACCCGGGAGGCACAGATACGCAGTATTTT	CASGPEDPGGTDTQYF
TRBV7-9	TRBD2	.	TRBJ2-3	TGTGCCAGCGGCTGGTTACCGGGACTAGCGGGAGGGGTGTCTGCCACAGATACGCAGTATTTT	CASGWLPGLAGGVSATDTQYF
TRBV7-9	.	many	TRBJ1-2	TGTGCCAGCAGCTACAGGAGTAACTATGGCTACACCTTC	CASSYRSNYGYTF
TRBV20-1	.	many	TRBJ2-7	TGCAGTGCTAGAGCCTACGAGCAGTACTTC	CSARAYEQYF
TRBV4-3	.	.	TRBJ2-7	TGCGCCAGCAGCCAAGAAAGGGGAAACACCTACGAGCAGTACTTC	CASSQERGNTYEQYF
TRBV7-6	TRBD2	.	TRBJ2-7	TGTGCCAGCAGCCCCCGACTAGCGGTCCCCTACGAGCAGTACTTC	CASSPRLAVPYEQYF
TRBV12-3/TRBV12-4	.	many	TRBJ2-5	TGTGCCAGCGTCCGGGCTGGAGAGACCCAGTACTTC	CASVRAGETQYF
TRBV11-2	.	few	TRBJ2-1	TGTGCCAGCAGCTCAACGGAGGACGGGGCGGATGAGCAGTTCTTC	CASSSTEDGADEQFF
TRBV5-6	.	.	TRBJ1-5	TGTGCCAGCAGCTTGTTAGGAAGGGGCAATCAGCCCCAGCATTTT	CASSLLGRGNQPQHF
TRBV4-3	.	many	TRBJ1-1	TGCGCCAGCAGTGCTGGACCTTTGGGCACTGAAGCTTTCTTT	CASSAGPLGTEAFF
TRBV29-1	.	many	TRBJ2-7	TGCAGCGTTGAAGATGATGCAGGGTCGTACGAGCAGTACTTC	CSVEDDAGSYEQYF
TRBV4-3	.	.	TRBJ1-1	TGCGCCAGCAACGAGAACCCCTTGAGGCGGAACACTGAAGCTTTCTTT	CASNENPLRRNTEAFF
TRBV6-6	.	.	TRBJ1-1	TGCGCTTCAGCTTCAGGGCTGGACACTGAAGCTTTCTTT	CASASGLDTEAFF
TRBV6-5	TRBD1	.	TRBJ1-2	TGTGCCAGCAGTTACTCGTCGTGGACAGGGGGAGGGGGCTACACCTTC	CASSYSSWTGGGGYTF
TRBV23-1	.	many	TRBJ2-2	TGCGCCAGCAGTCAGGGGGCGACAGGCCGTTCGAGCGGGGAGCTGTTTTTT	CASSQGATGRSSGELFF
TRBV29-1	.	many	TRBJ1-1	TGCAGCGTTCTGGTAGGGGCGAACACTGAAGCTTTCTTT	CSVLVGANTEAFF
TRBV3-1	.	few	TRBJ2-7	TGTGCCAGCAGCCAAGCCCGGACGGGTCTCCCCTCCGAGCAGTACTTC	CASSQARTGLPSEQYF
TRBV7-2	TRBD2	many	TRBJ2-5	TGTGCCAGCAGCCCGTGGGCTAGCGGGTTGGGAGAGACCCAGTACTTC	CASSPWASGLGETQYF
TRBV7-2	.	many	TRBJ2-3	TGTGCCAGCAGCTCCATGGCGGCGAGCACAGATACGCAGTATTTT	CASSSMAASTDTQYF
TRBV27	TRBD1	many	TRBJ2-7	TGTGCCAGCAGTGACAGGGCAAGGTACTACGAGCAGTACTTC	CASSDRARYYEQYF
TRBV7-9	.	many	TRBJ2-1	TGTGCCAGCAGCTTAGCCCACAATGAGCAGTTCTTC	CASSLAHNEQFF
TRBV6-2/TRBV6-3	.	.	TRBJ1-1	TGTGCCAGCACCGAAGAGGTTGGTTACACTGGAGCTTTCTTT	CASTEEVGYTGAFF
TRBV5-1	.	.	TRBJ2-1	TGCGCCAGCAGCTTGGTAACTAGAGGGAATGAGCAGTTCTTC	CASSLVTRGNEQFF
TRBV2	TRBD1	.	TRBJ2-5	TGTGCCAGCAGTGAGGACGACAGGGTGGGCGAGACCCAGTACTTC	CASSEDDRVGETQYF
TRBV20-1	TRBD1	many	TRBJ2-7	TGCAGTGCTAGATCTACTCCCGGGACAGCGGTCTACGAGCAGTACTTC	CSARSTPGTAVYEQYF
TRBV12-3/TRBV12-4	.	.	TRBJ2-3	TGTGCCAGCAGTTTGGGTGGGCCCACAGATACGCAGTGTTTT	CASSLGGPTDTQCF